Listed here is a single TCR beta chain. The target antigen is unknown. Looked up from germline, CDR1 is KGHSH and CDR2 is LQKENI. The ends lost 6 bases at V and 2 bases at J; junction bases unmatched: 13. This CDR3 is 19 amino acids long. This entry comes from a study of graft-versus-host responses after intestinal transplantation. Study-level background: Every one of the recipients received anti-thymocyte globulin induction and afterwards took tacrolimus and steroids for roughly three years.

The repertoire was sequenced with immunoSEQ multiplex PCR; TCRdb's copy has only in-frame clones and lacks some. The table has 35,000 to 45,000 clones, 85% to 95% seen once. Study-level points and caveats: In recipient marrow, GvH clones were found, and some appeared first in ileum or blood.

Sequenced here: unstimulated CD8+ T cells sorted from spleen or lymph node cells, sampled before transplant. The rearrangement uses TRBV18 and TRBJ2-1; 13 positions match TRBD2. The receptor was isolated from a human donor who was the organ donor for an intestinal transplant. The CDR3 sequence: CASSPRGLAGKGPYNEQFF. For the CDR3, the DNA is TGTGCCAGCTCGCCGAGGGGACTAGCGGGGAAAGGGCCCTACAATGAGCAGTTCTTC.